The clone carrying this T cell receptor beta chain was seen ten or more times. The antigen remains unidentified. V dropped 3 bases and J dropped 1 base, with 16 bases sitting between them. There are 16 residues in the CDR3. Germline V gene lookup returns CDR1 SGDLS and CDR2 YYNGEE. The entry originates in a study of regulatory T cells in long-lasting Graves disease. Study results and caveats: Small numbers of samples may have cut accuracy. Patients with persistent Graves' had lower TCR diversity than newly diagnosed patients.

Construction of the TCR beta libraries employed iRepertoire HTBI primers in conjunction with Arm-PCR of CDR3 regions. As handled by the study authors: In the combined samples, 62 TRBV and fewer than 15 TRBJ segments were identified. TCRdb reanalysed the multiplex PCR reads using MiXCR and keeps one entry per CDR3 protein. The V and J calls here are based on TCRdb, not the publication. The sample has roughly 250,000 distinct CDR3 sequences, around 18% seen once. The time point: newly diagnosed GD, antithyroid drugs for less than 3 months. From PBMCs, RNA was extracted and then used to make the TCR library. The sample also formed part of further work on T cells in Graves' hyperthyroidism and ophthalmopathy. As that report states: The HTBI primer set was used in a first-round RT-PCR of the TCR CDR3.

Sequenced material: peripheral blood mononuclear cells (PBMCs), taken at new diagnosis, from a patient treated with antithyroid drugs. This chain joins TRBV9 and TRBJ1-2; perhaps TRBD1 as D (5 bases). This TCR came from a woman in her twenties or thirties with Graves disease. CDR3 region: CASSAGSTGYNYGYTF. DNA for the CDR3: TGTGCCAGCAGCGCGGGCAGTACAGGTTATAACTATGGCTACACCTTC.